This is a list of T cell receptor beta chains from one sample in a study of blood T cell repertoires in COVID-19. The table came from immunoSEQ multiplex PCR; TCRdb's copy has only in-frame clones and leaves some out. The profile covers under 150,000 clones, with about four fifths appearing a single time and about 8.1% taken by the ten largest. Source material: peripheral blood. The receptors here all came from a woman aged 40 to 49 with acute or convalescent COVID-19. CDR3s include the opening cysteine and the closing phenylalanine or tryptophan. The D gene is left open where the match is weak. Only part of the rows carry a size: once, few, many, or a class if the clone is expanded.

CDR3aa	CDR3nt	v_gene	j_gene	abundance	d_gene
CATSELAGALNEQFF	TGTGCCACCTCGGAACTAGCGGGGGCCCTCAATGAGCAGTTCTTC	TRBV4-2	TRBJ2-1	.	TRBD2
CASNPGRAGNSPLHF	TGTGCCAGTAACCCCGGCCGGGCGGGTAATTCACCCCTCCACTTT	TRBV19	TRBJ1-6	.	.
CASSPLGVRTGSNEQYF	TGCGCCAGCAGTCCCCTGGGCGTCCGGACAGGGTCAAACGAGCAGTACTTC	TRBV4-1	TRBJ2-7	.	TRBD1
CAWSPGALTNSPLHF	TGTGCCTGGAGTCCAGGGGCCTTAACTAATTCACCCCTCCACTTT	TRBV30	TRBJ1-6	.	.
CASSVASGASGGLFPTDTQYF	TGTGCCAGCAGCGTAGCTTCTGGGGCTAGCGGGGGCCTTTTTCCCACAGATACGCAGTATTTT	TRBV9	TRBJ2-3	.	TRBD2
CASRTDSNYGYTF	TGTGCCAGCAGGACGGACAGTAACTATGGCTACACCTTC	TRBV6-5	TRBJ1-2	few	.
CASSFLPTGEEETQYF	TGTGCCAGCAGCTTTCTCCCCACAGGGGAGGAGGAGACCCAGTACTTC	TRBV5-6	TRBJ2-5	.	.
CSVKGGKVGAAGELFF	TGCAGCGTTAAGGGGGGGAAAGTTGGCGCCGCCGGGGAGCTGTTTTTT	TRBV29-1	TRBJ2-2	.	.
CASSPNLGGAGTDTQYF	TGTGCCAGCAGCCCAAACCTAGGGGGGGCCGGGACAGATACGCAGTATTTT	TRBV2	TRBJ2-3	.	.
CASSLGSQGTGNTIYF	TGCGCCAGCAGCCTCGGATCTCAGGGGACTGGAAACACCATATATTTT	TRBV4-1	TRBJ1-3	few	.
CASSLGQGEKLFF	TGCGCCAGCAGCTTGGGGCAGGGGGAAAAACTGTTTTTT	TRBV5-1	TRBJ1-4	.	.
CASGRELAGNTIYF	TGTGCCAGCGGGCGGGAACTAGCGGGAAACACCATATATTTT	TRBV6-5	TRBJ1-3	.	.
CASSLRGSGANVLTF	TGTGCCAGCAGCTTACGGGGCTCTGGGGCCAACGTCCTGACTTTC	TRBV5-6	TRBJ2-6	once	.
CAWSPASGGATDTQYF	TGTGCCTGGAGTCCGGCTAGCGGGGGGGCCACAGATACGCAGTATTTT	TRBV30	TRBJ2-3	medium-sized	TRBD2
CASSPSQVQETQYF	TGTGCCAGCTCACCCTCCCAGGTCCAAGAGACCCAGTACTTC	TRBV18	TRBJ2-5	.	.
CASSQKGTGEKLFF	TGTGCCAGCAGCCAAAAAGGGACAGGCGAAAAACTGTTTTTT	TRBV5-4	TRBJ1-4	.	TRBD1
CASSPIVDEQYF	TGTGCCAGCAGCCCGATAGTAGACGAGCAGTACTTC	TRBV3-1/TRBV3-2	TRBJ2-7	once	.
CASSPGTDTGELFF	TGTGCCAGCTCACCAGGGACTGACACCGGGGAGCTGTTTTTT	TRBV18	TRBJ2-2	.	.
CASSRQGNTEAFF	TGTGCCAGCTCCCGACAGGGGAACACTGAAGCTTTCTTT	TRBV25-1	TRBJ1-1	.	TRBD1
CASSYYSGTGNTIYF	TGTGCCAGCAGTTACTACTCCGGGACAGGGAACACCATATATTTT	TRBV6-5	TRBJ1-3	once	TRBD1
CASSLPAGSYNEQFF	TGTGCCAGCAGCTTGCCGGCGGGGTCCTACAATGAGCAGTTCTTC	TRBV5-6	TRBJ2-1	few	.
CASSQDRGGDSETQYF	TGTGCCAGCAGCCAAGATCGCGGGGGCGATAGCGAGACCCAGTACTTC	TRBV3-1/TRBV3-2	TRBJ2-5	.	.